This T cell receptor beta chain originates from a study of T cell repertoires in cytomegalovirus infection. Study overall: CMV epitopes in the study were HLA-C-restricted (recently identified) and HLA-B-restricted (well studied). It was the public TCR beta signatures that indicated both CMV infection and matching HLA type.

TCRdb processed the reads anew with MiXCR; each CDR3 protein has one entry. Among about 830,000 distinct CDR3 sequences listed, approximately 29% were seen once. Study results and limitations: In two of eight donors, the top clonotype was HLA-C-restricted CMV-specific.

The ends were cut back, 5 bases at V and 6 bases at J, with 22 bases in the middle. CDR1 MNHEY and CDR2 SVGAGI come from the germline V gene. This CDR3 has 16 amino acids. In regard to this clonotype: Its antigen is unidentified.

Sequencing was performed on cultured CD8+ T cells from PBMCs, taken from culture after CMV antigen stimulation. This TCR derives from a human donor in good health (CMV status not recorded). Some clones in this sample may be carry-over from other donors' samples. The chain couples TRBV6-5 to TRBJ1-2; D uncertain. The CDR3 DNA is TGTGCCAGCAGTCCCCCCGATGTGAATCGGGCTAATGGCTACACCTTC. Its translation is CASSPPDVNRANGYTF.